Included here is one TCR beta chain sequence, with context. Its antigen is unidentified. V shed 2 bases and J 4 bases; nucleotides not matched to a gene: 6. Germline lookup yields CDR1 MNHEY and CDR2 SVGAGI. The CDR3 totals 17 residues. The sample belongs to a study of molecular identifiers for immune sequencing clone quantification. Findings and caveats of the study: Shared barcodes on identical TCR molecules could underestimate the sizes of highly expanded clones. Reportedly, one cell's Jurkat TCR RNA was detected within 1,200,000 naive CD8 cells.

TCRdb ran MiXCR on the PCR reads and lists one entry per CDR3 protein. The sample has more than 550,000 distinct CDR3 sequences; approximately 24% are singletons. This chain links TRBV6-5 with TRBJ1-3; 12 bases fit TRBD1. Material for sequencing was naive CD8+ T cells from blood, with Jurkat cell RNA spiked in. The subset denotes: FACS-sorted CD8+CD4-CCR7+CD45RA+ naive T cells. The TCR originated in a human donor in good health. Some libraries in this study had Jurkat cell RNA spiked in. CDR3 coding DNA: TGTGCCAGCAGTTACCCGGGGACAGGGGGCGTCGGAAACACCATATATTTT. As protein: CASSYPGTGGVGNTIYF.